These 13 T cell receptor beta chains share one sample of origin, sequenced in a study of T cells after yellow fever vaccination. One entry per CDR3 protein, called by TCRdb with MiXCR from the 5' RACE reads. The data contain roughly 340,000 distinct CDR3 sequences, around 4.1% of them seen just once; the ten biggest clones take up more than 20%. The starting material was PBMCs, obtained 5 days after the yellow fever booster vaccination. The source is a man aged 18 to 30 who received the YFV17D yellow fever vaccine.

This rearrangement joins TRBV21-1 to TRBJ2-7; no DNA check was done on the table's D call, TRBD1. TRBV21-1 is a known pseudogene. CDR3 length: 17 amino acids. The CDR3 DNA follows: TGTGCCAGCAGCAAAGCGCTTTGGGACAGAAATCCCTACGAGCAGTACTTC. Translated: CASSKALWDRNPYEQYF.

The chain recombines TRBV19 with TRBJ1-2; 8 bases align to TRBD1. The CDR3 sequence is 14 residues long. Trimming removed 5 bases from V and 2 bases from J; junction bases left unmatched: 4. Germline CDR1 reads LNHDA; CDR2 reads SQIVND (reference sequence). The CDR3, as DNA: TGTGCCAGTAGTGCCGGACAGGGAAACTATGGCTACACCTTC. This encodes CASSAGQGNYGYTF.

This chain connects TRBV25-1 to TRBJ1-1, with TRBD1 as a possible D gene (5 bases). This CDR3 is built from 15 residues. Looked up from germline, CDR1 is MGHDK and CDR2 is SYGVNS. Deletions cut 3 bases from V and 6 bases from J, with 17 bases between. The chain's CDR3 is CASSDPRGPRAEAFF. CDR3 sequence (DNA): TGTGCCAGCAGTGACCCTAGGGGTCCAAGGGCTGAAGCTTTCTTT.

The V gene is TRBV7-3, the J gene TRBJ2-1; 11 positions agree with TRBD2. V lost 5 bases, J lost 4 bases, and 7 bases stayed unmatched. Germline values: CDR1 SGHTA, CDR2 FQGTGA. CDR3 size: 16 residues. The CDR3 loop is CASSILAGGLYNEQFF. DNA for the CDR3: TGTGCCAGCAGCATATTAGCGGGGGGGCTATACAATGAGCAGTTCTTC.

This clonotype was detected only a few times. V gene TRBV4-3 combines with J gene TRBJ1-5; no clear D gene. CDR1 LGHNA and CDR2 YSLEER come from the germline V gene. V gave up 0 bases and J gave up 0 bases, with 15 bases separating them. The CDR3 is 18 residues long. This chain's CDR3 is CASSQDHGNAYSNQPQHF. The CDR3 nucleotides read TGCGCCAGCAGCCAAGATCACGGTAACGCGTATAGCAATCAGCCCCAGCATTTT.

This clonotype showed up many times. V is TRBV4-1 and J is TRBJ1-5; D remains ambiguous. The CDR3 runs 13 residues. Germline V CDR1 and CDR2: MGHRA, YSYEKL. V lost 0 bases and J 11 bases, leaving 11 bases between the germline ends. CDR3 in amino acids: CASSQERERAQHF. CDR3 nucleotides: TGCGCCAGCAGCCAAGAACGGGAGAGGGCCCAGCATTTT.

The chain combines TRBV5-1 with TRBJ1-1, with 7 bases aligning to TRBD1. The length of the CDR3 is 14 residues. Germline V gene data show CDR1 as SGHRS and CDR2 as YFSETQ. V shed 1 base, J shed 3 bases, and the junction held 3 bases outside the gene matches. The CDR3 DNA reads TGCGCCAGCAGCTTGCTTGACAGGGACACTGAAGCTTTCTTT. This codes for CASSLLDRDTEAFF. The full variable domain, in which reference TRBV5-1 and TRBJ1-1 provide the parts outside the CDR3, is KAGVTQTPRYLIKTRGQQVTLSCSPISGHRSVSWYQQTPGQGLQFLFEYFSETQRNKGNFPGRFSGRQFSNSRSEMNVSTLELGDSALYLCASSLLDRDTEAFFGQGTRLTVV.

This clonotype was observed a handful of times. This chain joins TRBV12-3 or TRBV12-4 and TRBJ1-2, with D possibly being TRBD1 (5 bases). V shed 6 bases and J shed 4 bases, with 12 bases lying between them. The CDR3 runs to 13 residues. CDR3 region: CASRTNGGYGYTF. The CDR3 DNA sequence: TGTGCCAGCAGGACCAACGGGGGCTATGGCTACACCTTC.

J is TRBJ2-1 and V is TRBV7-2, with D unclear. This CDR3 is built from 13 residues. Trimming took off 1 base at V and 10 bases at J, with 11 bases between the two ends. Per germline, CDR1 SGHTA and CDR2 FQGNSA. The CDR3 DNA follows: TGTGCCAGCAGCTTAGTGGGCCAAAGCGAGCAGTTCTTC. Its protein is CASSLVGQSEQFF.

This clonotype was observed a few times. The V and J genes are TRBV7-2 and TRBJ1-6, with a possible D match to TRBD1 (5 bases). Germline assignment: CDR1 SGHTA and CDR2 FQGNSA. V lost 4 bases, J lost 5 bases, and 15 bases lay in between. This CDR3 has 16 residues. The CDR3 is CASSSMTAVDNSPLHF. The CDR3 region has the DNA TGTGCCAGCAGCTCCATGACAGCCGTTGATAATTCACCCCTCCACTTT.

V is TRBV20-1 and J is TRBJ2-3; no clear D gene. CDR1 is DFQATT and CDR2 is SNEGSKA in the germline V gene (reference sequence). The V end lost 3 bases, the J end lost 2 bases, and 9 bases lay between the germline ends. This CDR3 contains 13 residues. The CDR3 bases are TGCAGTGCTAGGCGGTTCCTCACAGATACGCAGTATTTT. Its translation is CSARRFLTDTQYF.

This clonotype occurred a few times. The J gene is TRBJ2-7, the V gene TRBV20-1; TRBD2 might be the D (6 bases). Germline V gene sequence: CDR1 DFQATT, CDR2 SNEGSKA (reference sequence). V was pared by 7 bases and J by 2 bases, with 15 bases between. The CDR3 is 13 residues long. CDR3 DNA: TGCAGTGTCATGCGGCGGGGACCCTACGAGCAGTACGTC. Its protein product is CSVMRRGPYEQYV.

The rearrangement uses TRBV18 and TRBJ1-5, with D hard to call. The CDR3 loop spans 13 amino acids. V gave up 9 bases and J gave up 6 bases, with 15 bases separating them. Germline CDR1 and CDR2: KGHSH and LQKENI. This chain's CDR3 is CASMEVAGQPQHF. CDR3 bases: TGTGCCAGTATGGAGGTGGCGGGTCAGCCCCAGCATTTT.